Listed below are T cell receptor beta chains from one sample, sequenced in a study of blood T cell repertoires in COVID-19. Repertoires were generated with immunoSEQ multiplex PCR, while TCRdb's copy carries only in-frame clones and drops some. Among roughly 220,000 clones listed, roughly 89% were seen once. The sample comprised PBMCs or T cells enriched from blood (not recorded which). All receptors derive from a woman between 40 and 55 years old who had recovered from COVID-19. Each CDR3 is given with its conserved first and last residue. The order of the fields is CDR3 protein, CDR3 DNA, clone size, J gene, V gene, D gene. D genes are given only for firm matches. Clone size, where shown, is once, few, many, or a class for clones that have expanded.

CDR3aa: CASSPRGDSGNTIYF
CDR3nt: TGTGCCAGCTCACCACGGGGCGACTCTGGAAACACCATATATTTT
abundance: few
j_gene: TRBJ1-3
v_gene: TRBV18
d_gene: .

CDR3aa: CASSQSRLNTEAFF
CDR3nt: TGCGCCAGCAGCCAATCGCGGCTGAACACTGAAGCTTTCTTT
abundance: .
j_gene: TRBJ1-1
v_gene: TRBV4-1
d_gene: .

CDR3aa: CASHTSVRGYNEQFF
CDR3nt: TGTGCCAGTCACACTAGCGTTCGGGGGTACAATGAGCAGTTCTTC
abundance: once
j_gene: TRBJ2-1
v_gene: TRBV28
d_gene: TRBD2

CDR3aa: CASSSLGLAGGPYNEQFF
CDR3nt: TGTGCCAGCAGTAGCTTAGGATTAGCGGGAGGGCCCTACAATGAGCAGTTCTTC
abundance: .
j_gene: TRBJ2-1
v_gene: TRBV27
d_gene: TRBD2

CDR3aa: CASRQGVENIQYF
CDR3nt: TGTGCCAGCAGACAGGGTGTAGAAAACATTCAGTACTTC
abundance: .
j_gene: TRBJ2-4
v_gene: TRBV12-3/TRBV12-4
d_gene: .

CDR3aa: CASSLELGGTEAFF
CDR3nt: TGCGCCAGCAGCTTGGAACTGGGAGGGACTGAAGCTTTCTTT
abundance: .
j_gene: TRBJ1-1
v_gene: TRBV5-1
d_gene: .

CDR3aa: CASSRPGTGDNTIYF
CDR3nt: TGTGCCAGCAGCCGTCCCGGGACAGGGGATAACACCATATATTTT
abundance: .
j_gene: TRBJ1-3
v_gene: TRBV2
d_gene: TRBD1

CDR3aa: CASSQDLWGVEKLFF
CDR3nt: TGCGCCAGCAGCCAAGACCTCTGGGGGGTTGAAAAACTGTTTTTT
abundance: .
j_gene: TRBJ1-4
v_gene: TRBV4-1
d_gene: .

CDR3aa: CASSSTPTGTYEKLFF
CDR3nt: TGTGCCAGCAGTTCCACCCCGACAGGGACGTATGAAAAACTGTTTTTT
abundance: once
j_gene: TRBJ1-4
v_gene: TRBV28
d_gene: TRBD1

CDR3aa: CASSLAGSSPLHF
CDR3nt: TGTGCCAGCAGCTTAGCTGGGAGTTCACCCCTCCACTTT
abundance: .
j_gene: TRBJ1-6
v_gene: TRBV7-2
d_gene: .

CDR3aa: CASSIGGRSNQPQHF
CDR3nt: TGTGCCAGTAGTATCGGGGGGCGTAGCAATCAGCCCCAGCATTTT
abundance: .
j_gene: TRBJ1-5
v_gene: TRBV19
d_gene: .

CDR3aa: CASSLEGVDYEQYF
CDR3nt: TGCGCCAGCAGCTTGGAAGGGGTCGACTACGAGCAGTACTTC
abundance: .
j_gene: TRBJ2-7
v_gene: TRBV5-1
d_gene: .

CDR3aa: CASSFSGPGHGAKNIQYF
CDR3nt: TGTGCCAGCAGTTTTAGCGGGCCCGGGCATGGGGCCAAAAACATTCAGTACTTC
abundance: .
j_gene: TRBJ2-4
v_gene: TRBV28
d_gene: TRBD2

CDR3aa: CASSLGDRGNQYNQPQHF
CDR3nt: TGTGCCAGCAGTTTAGGGGACAGGGGAAATCAGTACAATCAGCCCCAGCATTTT
abundance: .
j_gene: TRBJ1-5
v_gene: TRBV6-8
d_gene: TRBD1

CDR3aa: CASSLRGEAEAFF
CDR3nt: TGTGCCAGCAGCCTCCGAGGGGAGGCTGAAGCTTTCTTT
abundance: .
j_gene: TRBJ1-1
v_gene: TRBV6-8
d_gene: .

CDR3aa: CASRKQAGGLNNEQFF
CDR3nt: TGCGCCAGCAGAAAGCAAGCGGGAGGGTTAAACAATGAGCAGTTCTTC
abundance: once
j_gene: TRBJ2-1
v_gene: TRBV5-1
d_gene: TRBD2

CDR3aa: CASSRQGGETQYF
CDR3nt: TGTGCCAGCTCACGACAGGGGGGAGAGACCCAGTACTTC
abundance: .
j_gene: TRBJ2-5
v_gene: TRBV18
d_gene: TRBD1

CDR3aa: CASSQEGQGTEAFF
CDR3nt: TGTGCCAGCTCACAGGAAGGACAGGGCACTGAAGCTTTCTTT
abundance: .
j_gene: TRBJ1-1
v_gene: TRBV18
d_gene: TRBD1

CDR3aa: CASGLVVAVSGNTIYF
CDR3nt: TGTGCTAGTGGTTTGGTAGTGGCCGTCTCTGGAAACACCATATATTTT
abundance: .
j_gene: TRBJ1-3
v_gene: TRBV12-5
d_gene: .

CDR3aa: CASSKHFRGYTDTQYF
CDR3nt: TGTGCCAGCAGTAAACATTTCAGGGGATACACAGATACGCAGTATTTT
abundance: .
j_gene: TRBJ2-3
v_gene: TRBV27
d_gene: .

CDR3aa: CASSLGTKQPQHF
CDR3nt: TGTGCCAGCAGCTTAGGGACTAAGCAGCCCCAGCATTTT
abundance: few
j_gene: TRBJ1-5
v_gene: TRBV7-9
d_gene: .

CDR3aa: CASSQGDTEAFF
CDR3nt: TGTGCCAGCAGCCAGGGAGACACTGAAGCTTTCTTT
abundance: .
j_gene: TRBJ1-1
v_gene: TRBV3-1/TRBV3-2
d_gene: .

CDR3aa: CASSPQDYYGYTF
CDR3nt: TGTGCCAGCAGCCCCCAGGATTACTATGGCTACACCTTC
abundance: .
j_gene: TRBJ1-2
v_gene: TRBV6-5
d_gene: .

CDR3aa: CASSQDRTSKNIQYF
CDR3nt: TGCGCCAGCAGCCAAGATCGGACTAGCAAAAACATTCAGTACTTC
abundance: .
j_gene: TRBJ2-4
v_gene: TRBV4-1
d_gene: TRBD2

CDR3aa: CASSPTRPSTDTQYF
CDR3nt: TGTGCCAGCAGCCCAACTAGACCGAGCACAGATACGCAGTATTTT
abundance: .
j_gene: TRBJ2-3
v_gene: TRBV3-1/TRBV3-2
d_gene: .

CDR3aa: CASSRYLFRDSDDQPQHF
CDR3nt: TGTGCCAGCAGCCGATACCTATTCCGGGACTCAGACGATCAGCCCCAGCATTTT
abundance: once
j_gene: TRBJ1-5
v_gene: TRBV2
d_gene: .

CDR3aa: CASSLGEGYNEQFF
CDR3nt: TGCGCCAGCAGCTTGGGAGAGGGTTACAATGAGCAGTTCTTC
abundance: .
j_gene: TRBJ2-1
v_gene: TRBV5-1
d_gene: .

CDR3aa: CASSLDSGTSYNEQFF
CDR3nt: TGTGCCAGCAGCTTGGATAGCGGGACCTCCTACAATGAGCAGTTCTTC
abundance: .
j_gene: TRBJ2-1
v_gene: TRBV7-3
d_gene: TRBD2

CDR3aa: CASSLGSLNTGELFF
CDR3nt: TGTGCCAGCAGTTTGGGCAGCCTCAACACCGGGGAGCTGTTTTTT
abundance: .
j_gene: TRBJ2-2
v_gene: TRBV28
d_gene: .

CDR3aa: CATSERSGQGPYNEQFF
CDR3nt: TGTGCCACCAGTGAACGCTCTGGACAGGGGCCCTACAATGAGCAGTTCTTC
abundance: .
j_gene: TRBJ2-1
v_gene: TRBV24-1
d_gene: TRBD1

CDR3aa: CASSDSRGAFMNTEAFF
CDR3nt: TGTGCCAGCTCAGACAGCAGGGGAGCCTTTATGAACACTGAAGCTTTCTTT
abundance: .
j_gene: TRBJ1-1
v_gene: TRBV18
d_gene: .

CDR3aa: CASSFVGGGRGYTF
CDR3nt: TGTGCCAGCAGCTTTGTAGGGGGAGGGCGGGGCTACACCTTC
abundance: .
j_gene: TRBJ1-2
v_gene: TRBV13
d_gene: .

CDR3aa: CASSLLDLNEQFF
CDR3nt: TGTGCCAGCAGCTTATTGGACTTGAATGAGCAGTTCTTC
abundance: few
j_gene: TRBJ2-1
v_gene: TRBV11-2
d_gene: .

CDR3aa: CASSPDRVVGGYTF
CDR3nt: TGTGCCAGCAGTCCAGACAGGGTCGTCGGTGGCTACACCTTC
abundance: .
j_gene: TRBJ1-2
v_gene: TRBV27
d_gene: TRBD1

CDR3aa: CASRENSPLHF
CDR3nt: TGTGCCAGCAGGGAGAATTCACCCCTCCACTTT
abundance: .
j_gene: TRBJ1-6
v_gene: TRBV28
d_gene: .

CDR3aa: CAWSLAGGDTQYF
CDR3nt: TGTGCCTGGAGCCTAGCGGGAGGGGATACGCAGTATTTT
abundance: .
j_gene: TRBJ2-3
v_gene: TRBV30
d_gene: TRBD2

CDR3aa: CASGFSPDSLSSYNEQFF
CDR3nt: TGTGCTAGTGGTTTTTCACCAGACAGCCTTAGCTCCTACAATGAGCAGTTCTTC
abundance: .
j_gene: TRBJ2-1
v_gene: TRBV12-5
d_gene: .

CDR3aa: CASSRPGAVFYGYTF
CDR3nt: TGTGCCAGCAGCCGACCAGGGGCTGTTTTTTATGGCTACACCTTC
abundance: .
j_gene: TRBJ1-2
v_gene: TRBV2
d_gene: .

CDR3aa: CASSVRGGTQHGANVLTF
CDR3nt: TGTGCCAGCAGTGTGCGCGGGGGGACCCAACATGGGGCCAACGTCCTGACTTTC
abundance: .
j_gene: TRBJ2-6
v_gene: TRBV28
d_gene: TRBD2

CDR3aa: CASSTTGPGTGELFF
CDR3nt: TGTGCCAGCAGCACTACAGGGCCAGGCACCGGGGAGCTGTTTTTT
abundance: .
j_gene: TRBJ2-2
v_gene: TRBV27
d_gene: .

CDR3aa: CASSIITDSWPTGELFF
CDR3nt: TGTGCCAGTAGTATCATTACCGATTCCTGGCCCACCGGGGAGCTGTTTTTT
abundance: .
j_gene: TRBJ2-2
v_gene: TRBV19
d_gene: .

CDR3aa: CASRAGTGFNQPQHF
CDR3nt: TGTGCCAGCAGGGCCGGGACAGGGTTCAATCAGCCCCAGCATTTT
abundance: .
j_gene: TRBJ1-5
v_gene: TRBV6-5
d_gene: TRBD1

CDR3aa: CASSNGGSVYNEQFF
CDR3nt: TGTGCCAGCAGTAACGGCGGGAGTGTCTACAATGAGCAGTTCTTC
abundance: .
j_gene: TRBJ2-1
v_gene: TRBV25-1
d_gene: TRBD2

CDR3aa: CASSFGTTTDTQYF
CDR3nt: TGTGCCAGCAGCTTTGGCACAACCACAGATACGCAGTATTTT
abundance: .
j_gene: TRBJ2-3
v_gene: TRBV7-2
d_gene: .

CDR3aa: CASSGMSNQPQHF
CDR3nt: TGTGCCAGCTCAGGTATGAGCAATCAGCCCCAGCATTTT
abundance: few
j_gene: TRBJ1-5
v_gene: TRBV19
d_gene: .

CDR3aa: CASSIEQGTEAFF
CDR3nt: TGTGCCAGTAGTATCGAACAGGGGACTGAAGCTTTCTTT
abundance: once
j_gene: TRBJ1-1
v_gene: TRBV19
d_gene: TRBD1

CDR3aa: CASSIFLDTQNSNQPQHF
CDR3nt: TGTGCCAGTAGTATATTTCTCGACACTCAAAATAGCAATCAGCCCCAGCATTTT
abundance: .
j_gene: TRBJ1-5
v_gene: TRBV19
d_gene: .

CDR3aa: CAISESLAGAGETQYF
CDR3nt: TGTGCCATCAGTGAGTCGCTAGCGGGGGCGGGAGAGACCCAGTACTTC
abundance: .
j_gene: TRBJ2-5
v_gene: TRBV10-3
d_gene: TRBD2

CDR3aa: CASSSLRGGIYGYTF
CDR3nt: TGTGCCAGCAGCTCCCTTCGGGGGGGAATCTATGGCTACACCTTC
abundance: .
j_gene: TRBJ1-2
v_gene: TRBV7-2
d_gene: .